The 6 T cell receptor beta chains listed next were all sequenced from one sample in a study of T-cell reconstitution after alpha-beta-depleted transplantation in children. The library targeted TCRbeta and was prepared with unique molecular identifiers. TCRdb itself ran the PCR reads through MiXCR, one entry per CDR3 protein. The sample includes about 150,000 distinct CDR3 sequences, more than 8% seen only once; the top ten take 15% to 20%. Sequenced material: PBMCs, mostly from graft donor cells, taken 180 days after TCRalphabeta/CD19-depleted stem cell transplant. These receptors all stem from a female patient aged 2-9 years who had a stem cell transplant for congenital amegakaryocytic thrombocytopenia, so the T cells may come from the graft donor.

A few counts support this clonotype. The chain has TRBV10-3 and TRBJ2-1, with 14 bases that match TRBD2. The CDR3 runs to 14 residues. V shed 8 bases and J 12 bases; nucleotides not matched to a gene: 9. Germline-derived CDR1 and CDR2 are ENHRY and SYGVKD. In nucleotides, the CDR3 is TGTGCCATCGGGGGACTAGCGGGAGTCACTTCGCAGTTCTTC. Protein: CAIGGLAGVTSQFF.

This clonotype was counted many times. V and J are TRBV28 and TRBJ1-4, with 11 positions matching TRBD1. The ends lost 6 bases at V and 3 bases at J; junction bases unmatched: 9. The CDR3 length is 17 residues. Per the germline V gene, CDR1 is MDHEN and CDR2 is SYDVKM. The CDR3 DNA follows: TGTGCCAGCAGCTACTATGGACAGGGGGCGGCTAATGAAAAACTGTTTTTT. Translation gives CASSYYGQGAANEKLFF. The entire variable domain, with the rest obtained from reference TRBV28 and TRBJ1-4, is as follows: DVKVTQSSRYLVKRTGEKVFLECVQDMDHENMFWYRQDPGLGLRLIYFSYDVKMKEKGDIPEGYSVSREKKERFSLILESASTNQTSMYLCASSYYGQGAANEKLFFGSGTQLSVL.

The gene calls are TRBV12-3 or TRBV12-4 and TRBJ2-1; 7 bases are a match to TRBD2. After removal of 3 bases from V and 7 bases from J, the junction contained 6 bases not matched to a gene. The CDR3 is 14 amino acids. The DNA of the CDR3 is TGTGCCAGCAGTTTTGGGCGGACTAGAAATGAGCAGTTCTTC. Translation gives CASSFGRTRNEQFF.

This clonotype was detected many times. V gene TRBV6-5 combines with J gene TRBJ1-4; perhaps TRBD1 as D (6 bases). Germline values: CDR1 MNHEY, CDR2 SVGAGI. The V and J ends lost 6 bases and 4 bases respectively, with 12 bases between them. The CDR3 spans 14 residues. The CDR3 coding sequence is TGTGCCAGCAGGCCGGACAGCAATAATGAAAAACTGTTTTTT. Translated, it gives CASRPDSNNEKLFF.

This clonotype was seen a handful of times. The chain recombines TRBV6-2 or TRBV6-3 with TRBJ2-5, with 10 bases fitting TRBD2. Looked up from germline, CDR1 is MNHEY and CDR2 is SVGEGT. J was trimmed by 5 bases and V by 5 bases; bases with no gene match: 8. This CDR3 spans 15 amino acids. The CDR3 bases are TGTGCCAGCAGTGTCCTAGCGGGAGCCGGGGAGACCCAGTACTTC. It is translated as CASSVLAGAGETQYF.

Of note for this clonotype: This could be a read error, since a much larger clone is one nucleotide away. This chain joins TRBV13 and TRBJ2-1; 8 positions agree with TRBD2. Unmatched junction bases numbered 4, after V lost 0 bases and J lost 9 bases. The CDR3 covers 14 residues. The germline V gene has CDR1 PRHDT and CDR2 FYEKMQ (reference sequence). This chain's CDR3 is CASSLGLAGGEQFF. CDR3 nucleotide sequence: TGTGCCAGCAGCTTAGGGCTAGCGGGCGGTGAGCAGTTCTTC.